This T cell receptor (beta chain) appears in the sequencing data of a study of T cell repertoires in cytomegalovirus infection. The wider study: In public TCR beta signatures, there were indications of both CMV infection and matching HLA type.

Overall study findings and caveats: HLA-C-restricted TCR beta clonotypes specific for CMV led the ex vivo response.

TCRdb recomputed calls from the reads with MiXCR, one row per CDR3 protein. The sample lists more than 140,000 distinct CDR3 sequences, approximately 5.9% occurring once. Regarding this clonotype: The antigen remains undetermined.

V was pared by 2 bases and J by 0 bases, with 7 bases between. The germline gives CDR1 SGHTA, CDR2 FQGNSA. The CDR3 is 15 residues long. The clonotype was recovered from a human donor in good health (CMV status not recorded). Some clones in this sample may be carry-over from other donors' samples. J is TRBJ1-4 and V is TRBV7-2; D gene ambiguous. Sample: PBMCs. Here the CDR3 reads CASSLQVATNEKLFF. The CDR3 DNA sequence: TGTGCCAGCAGCTTACAGGTGGCAACTAATGAAAAACTGTTTTTT.